A selection of T cell receptor beta chains follows, all from one sample in a study of blood T cell repertoires in COVID-19. Clones were sequenced by immunoSEQ multiplex PCR, and TCRdb holds only the in-frame ones, with some missing. The data contain some 150,000 clones, around 87% of them singletons. Sequenced material: peripheral blood. These receptors all come from a middle-aged woman with acute or convalescent COVID-19. Each CDR3 is given with its conserved first and last residue. D genes are given only for firm matches. Expanded clones are given a class, and other clones once, few, many or no size at all.

V	J	size	D	DNA	CDR3
TRBV27	TRBJ1-5	NA	TRBD1	TGTGCCAGCAGTATGAACAGGGGTTTGGGGCAGCCCCAGCATTTT	CASSMNRGLGQPQHF
TRBV7-3	TRBJ2-6	once	NA	TGTGCCAGCAGCTTAGCTGGCGGGGGCACCCCTGGGGCCAACGTCCTGACTTTC	CASSLAGGGTPGANVLTF
TRBV3-1/TRBV3-2	TRBJ1-1	NA	NA	TGTGCCAGCACCACAGGGTTGAACACTGAAGCTTTCTTT	CASTTGLNTEAFF
TRBV3-1/TRBV3-2	TRBJ1-6	NA	TRBD1	TGTGCCAGCAGCCTTAGACCGGGACAGGAGTTTAATTCACCCCTCCACTTT	CASSLRPGQEFNSPLHF
TRBV25-1	TRBJ2-3	NA	TRBD1	TGTGCCAGCAGTGATAAGACAGGGACCTTTTATACGCAGTATTTT	CASSDKTGTFYTQYF
TRBV6-6	TRBJ1-2	NA	TRBD1	TGTGCCAGCAGTTACTCGGACAGGGAACCTCTTGGGTACACCTTC	CASSYSDREPLGYTF
TRBV5-6	TRBJ1-5	once	TRBD1	TGTGCCAGCAGCTGGATGCGACAGGGGAGCAATCAGCCCCAGCATTTT	CASSWMRQGSNQPQHF
TRBV28	TRBJ1-3	NA	TRBD1	TGTGCCAGCAGCATAGGGACAGGGGCCAACTCTGGAAACACCATATATTTT	CASSIGTGANSGNTIYF
TRBV6-4	TRBJ2-3	NA	NA	TGTGCCAGCAGTAGGGTGTCAGGGGATACGCAGTATTTT	CASSRVSGDTQYF
TRBV12-5	TRBJ2-1	NA	TRBD1	TGTGCTAGTGGTTTGGTTTTGGGACAGCTCTACAATGAGCAGTTCTTC	CASGLVLGQLYNEQFF
TRBV6-5	TRBJ1-2	NA	TRBD1	TGTGCCAGCACAGGGGGCGACTATGGCTACACCTTC	CASTGGDYGYTF
TRBV7-3	TRBJ2-2	NA	NA	TGTGCCAGCAGCCAAGACCGGGGTAACACCGGGGAGCTGTTTTTT	CASSQDRGNTGELFF
TRBV5-1	TRBJ2-1	once	TRBD2	TGCGCCAGCAGCTACCCTAGCGGGAGCAATGAGCAGTTCTTC	CASSYPSGSNEQFF
TRBV30	TRBJ1-1	NA	TRBD1	TGTGCCCAAACAGGGGGGTCCACATTGGGGGGCATGATGAACACTGAAGCTTTCTTT	CAQTGGSTLGGMMNTEAFF
TRBV14	TRBJ2-7	NA	TRBD1	TGTGCCAGCAGCCCGGAGGACAGGGGCTACGAGCAGTACTTC	CASSPEDRGYEQYF
TRBV4-1	TRBJ2-3	NA	TRBD2	TGCGCCAGCAGCTTACTAGCGGGGGGTGGAGATACGCAGTATTTT	CASSLLAGGGDTQYF
TRBV30	TRBJ1-1	NA	NA	TGTGCCTACAGGACGGGGAACACTGAAGCTTTCTTT	CAYRTGNTEAFF
TRBV7-9	TRBJ2-2	NA	NA	TGTGCCAGCAGCTTAAAGACAGGTTCCACCGGGGAGCTGTTTTTT	CASSLKTGSTGELFF
TRBV7-6	TRBJ2-1	NA	NA	TGTGCCAGCAGCTTAGACGGTCGACTTGCGTCCTACAATGAGCAGTTCTTC	CASSLDGRLASYNEQFF
TRBV4-2	TRBJ1-3	NA	TRBD1	TGTGCCAGCAGCCAAGACCTCGGGACAGGTGGAAACACCATATATTTT	CASSQDLGTGGNTIYF
TRBV10-3	TRBJ2-7	NA	TRBD2	TGTGCCATCAGTGCAACTAGCGGGGATACCTACGAGCAGTACTTC	CAISATSGDTYEQYF
TRBV30	TRBJ1-4	NA	NA	TGTGCCTGGAAGGAGGGGACTTACAATGAAAAACTGTTTTTT	CAWKEGTYNEKLFF
TRBV19	TRBJ2-7	NA	NA	TGTGCCAGTAGTATGGCGGTGAAATCCTACGAGCAGTACTTC	CASSMAVKSYEQYF
TRBV15	TRBJ2-1	NA	TRBD1	TGTGCCACCAGCGGTGAAGGACAGGGGAACTCCAATGAGCAGTTCTTC	CATSGEGQGNSNEQFF
TRBV4-1	TRBJ1-2	NA	TRBD1	TGCGCCAGCAGCAACACCCGGGACAGGGATAACTATGGCTACACCTTC	CASSNTRDRDNYGYTF
TRBV2	TRBJ1-5	NA	NA	TGTGCCAGCAGTGAAGTTGGGGGCTATCGGAATCAGCCCCAGCATTTT	CASSEVGGYRNQPQHF
TRBV9	TRBJ1-1	NA	NA	TGTGCCAGCAGCGTAGACCCGGGACATTATGGAGCTTTCTTT	CASSVDPGHYGAFF
TRBV19	TRBJ2-6	NA	TRBD1	TGTGCCAGTAACAGGGACAGGGGGCTATCTGGGGCCAACGTCCTGACTTTC	CASNRDRGLSGANVLTF
TRBV6-5	TRBJ1-1	NA	TRBD1	TGTGCCAGCAGACCCCAGGGGGGTACAGGAACTGAAGCTTTCTTT	CASRPQGGTGTEAFF
TRBV30	TRBJ1-1	NA	TRBD1	TGTGCCTGGAGTGCAGACAGGGACCCCACTGAAGCTTTCTTT	CAWSADRDPTEAFF
TRBV25-1	TRBJ2-6	NA	NA	TGTGCCAGCAGTGATCCACAGGGTTCCGGGGCCAACGTCCTGACTTTC	CASSDPQGSGANVLTF
TRBV18	TRBJ2-1	NA	NA	TGTGCCAGCTCACCACCCAGTAGCGACCGATCGAATGAGCAGTTCTTC	CASSPPSSDRSNEQFF
TRBV30	TRBJ1-5	NA	NA	TGTGCCTGGAGTACAGGGATTAGCGATCAGCCCCAGCATTTT	CAWSTGISDQPQHF
TRBV7-2	TRBJ1-6	NA	TRBD1	TGTGCCAGCAGTCAACGACAGGGAGATTATTCACCCCTCCACTTT	CASSQRQGDYSPLHF
TRBV9	TRBJ2-1	NA	TRBD2	TGTGCCAGCAGCATAACCGGGACTAGCGGGACTCTTGAGCAGTTCTTC	CASSITGTSGTLEQFF